The clone carrying this T cell receptor (beta chain) was counted between two and nine times. Constant-segment primers and 5'RACE yielded cDNA libraries for TCR alpha and TCR beta, each carrying sample barcodes and UMIs. TCRdb re-called the 5' RACE reads with MiXCR, one entry per CDR3 protein. This table holds around 300,000 distinct CDR3 sequences, roughly 13% found once. The data originate from a study of T-cell memory formation after mild COVID-19. The CDR3 consists of 15 residues. Germline CDR1 LGHNT, CDR2 FRNRAP. V trimming: 4 bases; J trimming: 4 bases; junction bases outside the gene matches: 3.

This sequence was found in a man aged 18-30 years who had mild COVID-19 (a few samples of this study predate the infection). Cell type and time point are not known. This chain links TRBV12-5 with TRBJ2-2, with 10 nucleotides matching TRBD1. The sample consisted of PBMCs or a T cell subset sorted from them (not recorded which). This CDR3 reads CASGSGQGFTGELFF. In DNA form, the CDR3 reads TGTGCTAGTGGTTCGGGACAGGGGTTCACCGGGGAGCTGTTTTTT.